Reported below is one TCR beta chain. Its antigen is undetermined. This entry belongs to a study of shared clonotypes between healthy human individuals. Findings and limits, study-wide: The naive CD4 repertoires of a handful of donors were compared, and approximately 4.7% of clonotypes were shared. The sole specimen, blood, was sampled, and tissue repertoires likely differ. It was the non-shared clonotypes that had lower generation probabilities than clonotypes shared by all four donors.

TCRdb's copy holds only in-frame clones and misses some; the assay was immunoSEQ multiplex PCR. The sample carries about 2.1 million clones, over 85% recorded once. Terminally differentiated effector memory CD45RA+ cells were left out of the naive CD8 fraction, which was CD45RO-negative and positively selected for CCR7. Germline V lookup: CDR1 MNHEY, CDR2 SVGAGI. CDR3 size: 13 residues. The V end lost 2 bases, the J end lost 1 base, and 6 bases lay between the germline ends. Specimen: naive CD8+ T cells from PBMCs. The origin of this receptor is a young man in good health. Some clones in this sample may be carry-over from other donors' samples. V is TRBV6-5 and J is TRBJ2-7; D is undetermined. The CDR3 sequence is CASSYDFSYEQYF. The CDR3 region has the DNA TGTGCCAGCAGTTACGACTTTTCCTACGAGCAGTACTTC.